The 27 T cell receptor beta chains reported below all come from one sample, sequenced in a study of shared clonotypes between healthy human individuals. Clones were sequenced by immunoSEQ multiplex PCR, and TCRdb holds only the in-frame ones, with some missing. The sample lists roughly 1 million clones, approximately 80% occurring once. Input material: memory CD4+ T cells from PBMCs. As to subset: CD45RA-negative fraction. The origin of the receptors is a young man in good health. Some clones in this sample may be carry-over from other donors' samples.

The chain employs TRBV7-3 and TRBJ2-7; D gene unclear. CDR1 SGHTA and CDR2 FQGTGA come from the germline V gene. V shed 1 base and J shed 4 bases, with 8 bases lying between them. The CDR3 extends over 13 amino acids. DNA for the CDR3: TGTGCCAGCAGCTTAATACCAGGTTACGAGCAGTACTTC. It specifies CASSLIPGYEQYF.

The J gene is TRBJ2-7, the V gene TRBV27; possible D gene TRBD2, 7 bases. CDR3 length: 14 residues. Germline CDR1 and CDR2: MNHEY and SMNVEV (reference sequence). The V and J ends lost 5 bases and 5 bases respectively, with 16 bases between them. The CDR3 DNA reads TGTGCCAGCAGTAGGACCGGGGGGCTCGACGAGCAGTACTTC. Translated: CASSRTGGLDEQYF.

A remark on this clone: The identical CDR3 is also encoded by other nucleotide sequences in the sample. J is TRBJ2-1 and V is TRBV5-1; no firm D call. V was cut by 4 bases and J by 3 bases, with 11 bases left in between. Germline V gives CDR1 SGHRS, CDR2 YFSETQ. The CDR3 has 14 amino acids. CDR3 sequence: CASSPRPDYNEQFF. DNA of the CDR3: TGCGCCAGCAGCCCCAGGCCAGACTACAATGAGCAGTTCTTC.

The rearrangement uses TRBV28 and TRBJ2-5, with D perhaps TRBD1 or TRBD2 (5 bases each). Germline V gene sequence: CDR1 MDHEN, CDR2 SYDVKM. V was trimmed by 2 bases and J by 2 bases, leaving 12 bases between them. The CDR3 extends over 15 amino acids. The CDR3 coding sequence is TGTGCCAGCAGTTTAAACCCTGGGGGTCAAGAGACCCAGTACTTC. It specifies CASSLNPGGQETQYF.

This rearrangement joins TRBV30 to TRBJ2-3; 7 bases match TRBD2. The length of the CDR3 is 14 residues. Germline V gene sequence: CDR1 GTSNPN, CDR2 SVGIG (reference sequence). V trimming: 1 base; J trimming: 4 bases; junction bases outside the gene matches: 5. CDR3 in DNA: TGTGCCTGGAGTGACGGGAGGACGCCAGATACGCAGTATTTT. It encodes CAWSDGRTPDTQYF.

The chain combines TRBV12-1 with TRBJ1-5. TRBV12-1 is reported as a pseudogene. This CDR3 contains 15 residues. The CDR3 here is CASSFRAYSNQPQHF. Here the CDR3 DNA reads TGTGCCAGCAGCTTTAGAGCCTATAGCAATCAGCCCCAGCATTTT.

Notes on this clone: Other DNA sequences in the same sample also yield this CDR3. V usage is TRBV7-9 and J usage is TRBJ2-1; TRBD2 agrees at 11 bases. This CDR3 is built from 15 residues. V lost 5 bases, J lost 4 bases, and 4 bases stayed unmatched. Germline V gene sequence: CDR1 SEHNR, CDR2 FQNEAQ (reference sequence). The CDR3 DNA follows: TGTGCCAGCAGCCTCGGGACTAGCGGATACAATGAGCAGTTCTTC. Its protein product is CASSLGTSGYNEQFF.

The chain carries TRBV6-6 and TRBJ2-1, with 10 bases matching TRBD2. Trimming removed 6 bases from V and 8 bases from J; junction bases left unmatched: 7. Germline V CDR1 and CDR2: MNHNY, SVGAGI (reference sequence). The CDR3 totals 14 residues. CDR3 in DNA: TGTGCCAGCAGCAGACTAGCGGGTCTGGATGAGCAGTTCTTC. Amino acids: CASSRLAGLDEQFF.

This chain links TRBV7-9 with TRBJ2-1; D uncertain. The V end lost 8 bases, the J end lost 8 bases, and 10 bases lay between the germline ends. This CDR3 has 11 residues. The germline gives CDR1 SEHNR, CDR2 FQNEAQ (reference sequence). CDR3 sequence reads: CASSKGYEQFF. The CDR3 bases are TGTGCCAGCTCCAAAGGTTATGAGCAGTTCTTC.

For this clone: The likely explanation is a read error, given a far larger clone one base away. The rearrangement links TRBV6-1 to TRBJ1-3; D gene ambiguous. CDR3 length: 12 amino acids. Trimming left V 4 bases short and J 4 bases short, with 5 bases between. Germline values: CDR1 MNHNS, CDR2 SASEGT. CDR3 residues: CASSASGNTIYF. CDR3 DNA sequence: TGTGCCAGCAGTGCGTCAGGAAACACCATATATTTT.

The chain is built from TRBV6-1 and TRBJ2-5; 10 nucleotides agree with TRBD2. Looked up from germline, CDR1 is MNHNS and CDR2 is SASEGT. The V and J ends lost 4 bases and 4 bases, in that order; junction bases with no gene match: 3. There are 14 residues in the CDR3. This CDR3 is CASSAAGGGETQYF. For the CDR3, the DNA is TGTGCCAGCAGTGCAGCGGGGGGGGGAGAGACCCAGTACTTC.

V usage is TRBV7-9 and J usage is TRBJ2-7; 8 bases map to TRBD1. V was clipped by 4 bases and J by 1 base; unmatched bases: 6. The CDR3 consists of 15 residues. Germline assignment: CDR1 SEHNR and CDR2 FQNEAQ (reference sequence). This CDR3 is CASSSPDRGSYEQYF. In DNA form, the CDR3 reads TGTGCCAGCAGCTCCCCCGACAGGGGTTCCTACGAGCAGTACTTC.

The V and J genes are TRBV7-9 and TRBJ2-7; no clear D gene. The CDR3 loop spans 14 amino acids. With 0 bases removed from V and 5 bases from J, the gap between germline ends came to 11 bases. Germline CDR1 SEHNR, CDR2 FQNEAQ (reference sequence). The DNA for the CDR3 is TGTGCCAGCAGCTTAGCTGGGGTTAAGGACGAGCAGTACTTC. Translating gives CASSLAGVKDEQYF.

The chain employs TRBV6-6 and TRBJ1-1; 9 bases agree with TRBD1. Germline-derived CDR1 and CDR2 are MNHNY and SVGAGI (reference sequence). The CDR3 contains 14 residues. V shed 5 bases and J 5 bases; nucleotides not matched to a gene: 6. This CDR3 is CASSTGQGKTEAFF. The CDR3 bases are TGTGCCAGCAGTACGGGACAGGGAAAAACTGAAGCTTTCTTT.

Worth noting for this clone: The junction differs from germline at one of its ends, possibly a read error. The CDR3 spells CASSLSSGAYEQCF. DNA for the CDR3: TGTGCCAGCAGTCTCTCTAGCGGCGCCTACGAGCAGTGCTTC. The chain joins TRBV28 to TRBJ2-7, with 7 bases aligning to TRBD2. Germline V gene sequence: CDR1 MDHEN, CDR2 SYDVKM. CDR3 length equals 14 residues.

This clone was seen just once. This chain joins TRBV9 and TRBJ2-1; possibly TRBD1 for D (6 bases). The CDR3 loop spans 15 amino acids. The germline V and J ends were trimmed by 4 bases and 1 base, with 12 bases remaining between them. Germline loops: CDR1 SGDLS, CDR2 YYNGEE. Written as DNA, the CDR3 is TGTGCCAGCAGCCCCCACAGGGTTTCCTACAATGAGCAGTTCTTC. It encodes CASSPHRVSYNEQFF.

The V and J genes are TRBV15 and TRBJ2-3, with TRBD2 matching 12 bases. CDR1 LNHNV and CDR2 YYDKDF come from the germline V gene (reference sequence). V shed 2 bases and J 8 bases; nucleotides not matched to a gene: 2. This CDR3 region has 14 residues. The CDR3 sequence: CATSRLAGGGTQYF. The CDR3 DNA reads TGTGCCACCAGCAGACTAGCGGGAGGGGGTACGCAGTATTTT.

The CDR3 protein is CASSSWTSGEVGELFF. As DNA, the CDR3 is TGTGCCAGCAGCTCCTGGACTAGCGGCGAGGTCGGGGAGCTGTTTTTT. V is TRBV7-3 and J is TRBJ2-2, with 10 bases fitting TRBD2. Germline CDR1 is SGHTA and CDR2 is FQGTGA. CDR3 length: 16 amino acids. V was clipped by 4 bases and J by 7 bases; unmatched bases: 9.

CDR3 coding DNA: TGTGCCAGCAGCTTAGGCCAGGCCTTGGCCTACGAGCAGTACTTC. Its translation is CASSLGQALAYEQYF. This sequence joins TRBV7-9 and TRBJ2-7; D is unclear. The CDR3 sequence is 15 residues long. CDR1 and CDR2 from the germline V gene are SEHNR and FQNEAQ (reference sequence). The ends were cut back, 1 base at V and 2 bases at J, with 12 bases in the middle.

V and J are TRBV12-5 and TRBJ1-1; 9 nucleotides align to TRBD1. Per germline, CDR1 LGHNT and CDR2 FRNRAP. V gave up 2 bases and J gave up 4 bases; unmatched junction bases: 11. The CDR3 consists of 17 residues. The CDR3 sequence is CASGLRGQGVGGTEAFF. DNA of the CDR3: TGTGCTAGTGGTTTGCGGGGACAGGGTGTAGGGGGCACTGAAGCTTTCTTT. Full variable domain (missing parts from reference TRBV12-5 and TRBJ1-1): DARVTQTPRHKVTEMGQEVTMRCQPILGHNTVFWYRQTMMQGLELLAYFRNRAPLDDSGMPKDRFSAEMPDATLATLKIQPSEPRDSAVYFCASGLRGQGVGGTEAFFGQGTRLTVV.

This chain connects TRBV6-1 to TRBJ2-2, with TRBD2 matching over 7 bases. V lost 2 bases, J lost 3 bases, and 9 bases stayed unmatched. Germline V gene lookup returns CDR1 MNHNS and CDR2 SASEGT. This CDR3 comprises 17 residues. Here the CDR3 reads CASSENSLAAHTGELFF. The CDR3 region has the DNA TGTGCCAGCAGTGAAAACTCCCTAGCGGCCCACACCGGGGAGCTGTTTTTT.

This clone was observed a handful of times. The CDR3 loop reads CASSAGQGETQYF. The CDR3 region has the DNA TGTGCCAGCAGCGCGGGACAGGGCGAGACCCAGTACTTC. The rearrangement joins TRBV7-8 to TRBJ2-5; 9 bases map to TRBD1. Losses at the gene ends were 5 bases for V and 5 bases for J; bases not matched to a gene: 3. The CDR3 loop spans 13 amino acids. Germline assignment: CDR1 SGHVS and CDR2 FQNEAQ.

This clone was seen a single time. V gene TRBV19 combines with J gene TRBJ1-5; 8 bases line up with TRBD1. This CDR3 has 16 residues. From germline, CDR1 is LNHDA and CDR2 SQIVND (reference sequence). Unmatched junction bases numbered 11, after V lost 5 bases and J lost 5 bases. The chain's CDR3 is CASSPPGQGVYQPQHF. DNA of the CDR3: TGTGCCAGTAGTCCTCCTGGACAGGGAGTATATCAGCCCCAGCATTTT.

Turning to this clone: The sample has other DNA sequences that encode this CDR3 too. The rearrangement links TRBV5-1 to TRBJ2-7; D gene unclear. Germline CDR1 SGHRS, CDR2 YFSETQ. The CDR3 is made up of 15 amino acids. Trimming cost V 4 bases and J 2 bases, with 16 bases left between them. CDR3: CASSPDPGRPYEQYF. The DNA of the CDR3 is TGCGCCAGCAGCCCAGACCCCGGCAGGCCCTACGAGCAGTACTTC.

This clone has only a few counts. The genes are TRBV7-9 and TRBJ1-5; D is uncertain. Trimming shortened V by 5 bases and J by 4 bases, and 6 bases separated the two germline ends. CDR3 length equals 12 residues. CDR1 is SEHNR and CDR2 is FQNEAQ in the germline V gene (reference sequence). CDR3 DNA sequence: TGTGCCAGCAGCCCGGGGAATCAGCCCCAGCATTTT. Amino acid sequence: CASSPGNQPQHF.

CDR3 bases: TGTGCCAGCAGTTTTGCAGGGCCTGGAAACACCATATATTTT. This sequence encodes CASSFAGPGNTIYF. This chain links TRBV28 with TRBJ1-3; D perhaps matches TRBD1 (5 bases). V was pared by 3 bases and J by 2 bases, with 8 bases between. This CDR3 is 14 amino acids long. Germline V lookup: CDR1 MDHEN, CDR2 SYDVKM.

CDR3 loop: CASSYSIQTDTQYF. The CDR3 DNA follows: TGTGCCAGCAGTTACTCGATTCAGACAGATACGCAGTATTTT. The chain carries TRBV6-5 and TRBJ2-3; D is ambiguous. This CDR3 is 14 amino acids long. Between the trimmed V and J ends, which lost 0 bases and 3 bases, there was a span of 7 bases. Per germline, CDR1 MNHEY and CDR2 SVGAGI.